This T cell receptor beta chain was recorded in a study of vaccination and CD4 T cells after COVID-19. On the study more broadly: After nasal swab PCR-confirmed SARS-CoV-2, 8 to 10 convalescents had mild disease and one severe. The study collected post-vaccine samples a median about 73 days after dose two, with a range of 14 to 241.

V trimming: 0 bases; J trimming: 5 bases; junction bases outside the gene matches: 4. Per the germline V gene, CDR1 is DFQATT and CDR2 is SNEGSKA (reference sequence). The CDR3 length is 14 residues. The time point denotes: late sampling 161 to 241 days after vaccination in a few convalescent patients. The PCR-positive dates, March through December 2020, came before the US Alpha, Beta and Delta variants. Study-level points and caveats: The analysis of convalescent patients involved relatively few individuals and lacked early post-infection timepoints.

By share, this clonotype ranks as medium-sized. Its antigen is not identified. TCRdb ran MiXCR on the PCR reads and lists one entry per CDR3 protein. The sample consists of 28,000 or so distinct CDR3 sequences, about 50% of them appearing once. This TCR came from a human donor who had recovered from COVID-19. V is TRBV20-1 and J is TRBJ2-3, with 8 bases lining up with TRBD2. The sequenced sample was CD4+ T cells from blood, obtained about 7 months after SARS-CoV-2 vaccination. The CDR3 DNA is TGCAGTGCTAGAGAGGCGGGAGGAGTAGATACGCAGTATTTT. Translated, it gives CSAREAGGVDTQYF.